The 11 T cell receptor beta chains below were found in one sample sequenced in a study of radiotherapy plus CTLA-4 blockade in lung cancer. The data were produced by immunoSEQ multiplex PCR, yet TCRdb's version contains in-frame clones alone and is incomplete. This table has under 110,000 clones, 85% to 90% appearing once. Specimen: peripheral blood, collected from a patient treated with radiotherapy plus ipilimumab. Source of these receptors: a human donor with non-small cell lung cancer that progressed on radiotherapy plus ipilimumab. Some clones in this sample may be carry-over from other donors' samples.

This sequence joins TRBV27 and TRBJ1-2; perhaps TRBD1 as D (5 bases). The V gene's germline CDR1 is MNHEY and CDR2 SMNVEV (reference sequence). There are 13 residues in the CDR3. The V end lost 3 bases, the J end lost 7 bases, and 12 bases lay between the germline ends. The CDR3 sequence: CASSLERGIGYTF. CDR3 bases: TGTGCCAGCAGTTTGGAAAGGGGCATTGGCTACACCTTC.

The chain employs TRBV5-4 and TRBJ1-1, with D perhaps matching TRBD1 (5 bases). This CDR3 has 12 amino acids. From germline, CDR1 is SGHNT and CDR2 YYREEE (reference sequence). V was pared by 4 bases and J by 2 bases, with 6 bases between. CDR3 coding DNA: TGTGCCAGCAGCCAGGGCAACACTGAAGCTTTCTTT. This codes for CASSQGNTEAFF.

This sequence joins TRBV19 and TRBJ2-2; 7 bases map to TRBD1. Germline V CDR1 and CDR2: LNHDA, SQIVND (reference sequence). The CDR3 has 15 amino acids. After removal of 5 bases from V and 6 bases from J, the junction contained 9 bases not matched to a gene. The CDR3: CASSETGWSPGELFF. In nucleotides, the CDR3 is TGTGCCAGTAGTGAGACAGGGTGGAGCCCCGGGGAGCTGTTTTTT.

The J gene is TRBJ1-2, the V gene TRBV27; 7 bases fit TRBD1. Germline V CDR1 and CDR2: MNHEY, SMNVEV (reference sequence). With V trimmed by 4 bases and J by 4 bases, 3 bases remained unmatched. This CDR3 is 13 amino acids long. The CDR3 nucleotides are TGTGCCAGCAGTTCACAGGGGCGCTATGGCTACACCTTC. Amino acids: CASSSQGRYGYTF.

CDR3 bases: TGTGCCAGCAGTTACCGTGGGGATCAAGATACGCAGTATTTT. Translation gives CASSYRGDQDTQYF. V gene TRBV6-5 combines with J gene TRBJ2-3; unclear D gene. V shed 2 bases and J shed 5 bases, with 11 bases lying between them. The CDR3 contains 14 residues. The germline V gene has CDR1 MNHEY and CDR2 SVGAGI.

The chain has TRBV6-5 and TRBJ2-2; D gene uncertain. CDR3 length: 12 residues. Germline V gives CDR1 MNHEY, CDR2 SVGAGI. V lost 6 bases and J lost 3, with 5 bases in between. CDR3 sequence: CASSEHTGELFF. Here the CDR3 DNA reads TGTGCCAGCAGCGAACACACCGGGGAGCTGTTTTTT.

The chain links TRBV27 to TRBJ1-2; D unresolved. The length of the CDR3 is 18 residues. CDR1 and CDR2 (germline): MNHEY, SMNVEV (reference sequence). Trimming cost V 5 bases and J 7 bases, with 29 bases left between them. CDR3 region: CASSPEGRALPFLGGYTF. In DNA, the CDR3 is TGTGCCAGCAGTCCCGAAGGGAGGGCCCTACCTTTTTTGGGTGGCTACACCTTC.

V gene TRBV7-2 combines with J gene TRBJ1-1, with D possibly matching TRBD1 (5 bases). From germline, CDR1 is SGHTA and CDR2 FQGNSA. V lost 2 bases and J lost 5, with 9 bases in between. The CDR3 runs 13 residues. The CDR3 loop reads CASSLTGVTEAFF. In nucleotides, the CDR3 is TGTGCCAGCAGCTTAACGGGGGTAACTGAAGCTTTCTTT.

The rearrangement uses TRBV7-2 and TRBJ2-2; D may be TRBD1 (5 bases). CDR1 and CDR2 from the germline V gene are SGHTA and FQGNSA. V gave up 8 bases and J gave up 1 base, with 11 bases separating them. This CDR3 is 14 amino acids long. The DNA of the CDR3 is TGTGCCAGCCAAGGCAGGGAGAACACCGGGGAGCTGTTTTTT. This codes for CASQGRENTGELFF.

This clone appeared a single time. The genes are TRBV9 and TRBJ2-1, with TRBD2 matching over 11 bases. Germline CDR1 reads SGDLS; CDR2 reads YYNGEE. CDR3 size: 16 residues. V shed 0 bases, J shed 7 bases, and the junction held 6 bases outside the gene matches. The CDR3: CASSVALAGGDNEQFF. In nucleotides, the CDR3 is TGTGCCAGCAGCGTAGCGCTAGCGGGGGGCGATAATGAGCAGTTCTTC.

The chain is built from TRBV9 and TRBJ1-5, with TRBD1 matching over 10 bases. The CDR3 has 16 residues. V gave up 4 bases and J gave up 3 bases; unmatched junction bases: 7. Germline V gene sequence: CDR1 SGDLS, CDR2 YYNGEE. The CDR3 DNA is TGTGCCAGCAGCCTCGGGACAGGGGCCAACAATCAGCCCCAGCATTTT. Its translation: CASSLGTGANNQPQHF.